This T cell receptor beta chain was retrieved from a study of blood T cell repertoires in COVID-19. Germline assignment: CDR1 MGHRA and CDR2 YSYEKL. The CDR3 runs 15 residues. V lost 4 bases and J lost 0; bases outside the gene matches: 5. Only in-frame clones appear in the TCRdb table, and some are missing; sequencing was by immunoSEQ multiplex PCR. The data show 75,000 to 100,000 clones, about four fifths seen once. Sequenced: peripheral blood. This sequence originates from a man between 45 and 60 years old with active or convalescent COVID-19. The chain carries TRBV4-1 and TRBJ2-7, with TRBD1 identical over 8 bases. CDR3 sequence reads: CASSLGTGSSYEQYF. The CDR3 nucleotides read TGCGCCAGCAGCCTGGGGACAGGATCCTCCTACGAGCAGTACTTC.